Below, 26 T cell receptor beta chains from the same sample are listed, as sequenced in a study of T cell responses to AZD1222 COVID-19 vaccine. The data were produced by immunoSEQ multiplex PCR, yet TCRdb's version contains in-frame clones alone and is incomplete. The table has 150,000 or so clones, 91% seen once. Sample: peripheral blood, taken on day 0 of AZD1222 vaccination. The origin of the receptors is an adult in good health.

The rearrangement uses TRBV9 and TRBJ2-3, with D uncertain. This CDR3 has 14 amino acids. V dropped 4 bases and J dropped 2 bases, with 11 bases sitting between them. The V gene's germline CDR1 is SGDLS and CDR2 YYNGEE. CDR3 amino acids: CASSPRAPTDTQYF. The DNA of the CDR3 is TGTGCCAGCAGCCCTCGAGCCCCCACAGATACGCAGTATTTT.

This sequence joins TRBV7-2 and TRBJ2-2; D is unresolved. Trimming stripped 1 base from V and 3 bases from J, with 6 bases between. The CDR3 is 14 amino acids. Germline values: CDR1 SGHTA, CDR2 FQGNSA. The CDR3 DNA is TGTGCCAGCAGCTTAGGGGCGTACACCGGGGAGCTGTTTTTT. It is translated as CASSLGAYTGELFF.

This sequence joins TRBV7-3 and TRBJ2-5; possibly TRBD1 or TRBD2 for D (7 bases each). V lost 1 base, J lost 4 bases, and 22 bases lay in between. CDR3 length: 18 amino acids. Germline V gives CDR1 SGHTA, CDR2 FQGTGA. Here the CDR3 DNA reads TGTGCCAGCAGCTTAAGTTGGGGTGACAGGGAGGGAGGAGAGACCCAGTACTTC. Amino acid sequence: CASSLSWGDREGGETQYF.

The chain couples TRBV5-8 to TRBJ2-3; D not resolved. CDR3 length equals 16 residues. V shed 0 bases and J shed 4 bases, with 15 bases lying between them. Germline CDR1 reads SGHTS; CDR2 reads YDEGEE. CDR3: CASSLGQARPADTQYF. The CDR3 nucleotides read TGTGCCAGCAGCTTGGGACAAGCAAGGCCGGCAGATACGCAGTATTTT.

The rearrangement links TRBV2 to TRBJ1-3; a possible D gene is TRBD1 (5 bases). CDR1 and CDR2 from the germline V gene are SNHLY and FYNNEI. The CDR3 runs 15 residues. Trimming stripped 7 bases from V and 2 bases from J, with 15 bases between. CDR3 region: CASTLGWGAGNTIYF. CDR3 DNA sequence: TGTGCCAGCACCTTAGGATGGGGGGCTGGAAACACCATATATTTT. The whole variable domain, remainder taken from reference TRBV2 and TRBJ1-3, is EPEVTQTPSHQVTQMGQEVILRCVPISNHLYFYWYRQILGQKVEFLVSFYNNEISEKSEIFDDQFSVERPDGSNFTLKIRSTKLEDSAMYFCASTLGWGAGNTIYFGEGSWLTVV.

The V call is TRBV5-1, the J call TRBJ2-7; no definite D call. The CDR3 spans 12 residues. Germline CDR1 is SGHRS and CDR2 is YFSETQ. V lost 4 bases and J 1 base, leaving 6 bases between the germline ends. The CDR3 here is CASSIPSYEQYF. The CDR3 nucleotides are TGCGCCAGCAGCATTCCATCCTACGAGCAGTACTTC.

V is TRBV10-2 and J is TRBJ1-1; no clear D gene. CDR1 and CDR2 (germline): WSHSY, SAAADI. Deletions cut 0 bases from V and 6 bases from J, with 20 bases between. CDR3 length: 17 residues. The CDR3 sequence is CASSESWLFGERAEAFF. In DNA form, the CDR3 reads TGCGCCAGCAGTGAGTCGTGGCTTTTCGGGGAGAGGGCTGAAGCTTTCTTT.

The chain has TRBV7-9 and TRBJ2-7; D unresolved. Trimming stripped 5 bases from V and 2 bases from J, with 10 bases between. CDR3 length equals 13 residues. Germline CDR1 and CDR2: SEHNR and FQNEAQ (reference sequence). CDR3 coding DNA: TGTGCCAGCAGCCAGCGCGGTGCCTACGAGCAGTACTTC. Translation: CASSQRGAYEQYF.

CDR3 sequence (DNA): TGCGCCAGCAGCCAATGGACGGAGAACACTGAAGCTTTCTTT. Translated: CASSQWTENTEAFF. This chain links TRBV5-1 with TRBJ1-1; D call uncertain. The length of the CDR3 is 14 residues. The V end lost 4 bases, the J end lost 1 base, and 11 bases lay between the germline ends. From germline, CDR1 is SGHRS and CDR2 YFSETQ. Full variable domain (outside the CDR3, taken from reference TRBV5-1 and TRBJ1-1): KAGVTQTPRYLIKTRGQQVTLSCSPISGHRSVSWYQQTPGQGLQFLFEYFSETQRNKGNFPGRFSGRQFSNSRSEMNVSTLELGDSALYLCASSQWTENTEAFFGQGTRLTVV.

This clone was observed once. V usage is TRBV2 and J usage is TRBJ1-4; 8 positions agree with TRBD1. The germline CDR1 and CDR2 sequences are SNHLY and FYNNEI. V gave up 6 bases and J gave up 6 bases; unmatched junction bases: 6. This CDR3 has 14 amino acids. As DNA, the CDR3 is TGTGCCAGCAGAACCAACAGGGGGGATGAAAAACTGTTTTTT. It is translated as CASRTNRGDEKLFF.

The CDR3 DNA reads TGTGCCAGCAGCCGTGAGCCGGAGCAGTACTTC. Translating gives CASSREPEQYF. The V gene is TRBV5-8, the J gene TRBJ2-7; no firm D call. V dropped 4 bases and J dropped 7 bases, with 9 bases sitting between them. This CDR3 has 11 residues. CDR1 SGHTS and CDR2 YDEGEE come from the germline V gene.

The V call is TRBV24-1, the J call TRBJ2-7; 9 nucleotides match TRBD2. In germline, CDR1 is KGHDR, CDR2 SFDVKD. V trimming: 3 bases; J trimming: 0 bases; junction bases outside the gene matches: 11. The CDR3 is made up of 18 amino acids. In DNA form, the CDR3 reads TGTGCCACCAGTGATGCAGCGGGAGGACCCAGGAGCTCCTACGAGCAGTACTTC. This sequence encodes CATSDAAGGPRSSYEQYF.

This chain uses TRBV7-2 with TRBJ2-7; 8 positions match TRBD2. The junction had 1 base not matched to a gene; V was cut back by 2 bases and J by 4 bases. CDR1 and CDR2 (germline): SGHTA, FQGNSA. The CDR3 has 13 amino acids. The CDR3 coding sequence is TGTGCCAGCAGCTTAACTAGCGGATACGAGCAGTACTTC. Translated, it gives CASSLTSGYEQYF.

The chain combines TRBV7-2 with TRBJ2-1; 10 bases line up with TRBD2. Germline-derived CDR1 and CDR2 are SGHTA and FQGNSA. The CDR3 spans 17 residues. V shed 1 base and J 4 bases; nucleotides not matched to a gene: 7. CDR3 nucleotides: TGTGCCAGCAGCTTAGGGCCACCAGCGGGAGGGTACAATGAGCAGTTCTTC. Protein: CASSLGPPAGGYNEQFF. Full variable domain (remainder filled in from reference TRBV7-2 and TRBJ2-1): GAGVSQSPSNKVTEKGKDVELRCDPISGHTALYWYRQSLGQGLEFLIYFQGNSAPDKSGLPSDRFSAERTGGSVSTLTIQRTQQEDSAVYLCASSLGPPAGGYNEQFFGPGTRLTVL.

The chain links TRBV2 to TRBJ2-7; D might be TRBD1 (6 bases). CDR1 and CDR2 from the germline V gene are SNHLY and FYNNEI. CDR3 size: 13 residues. With 7 bases removed from V and 4 bases from J, the gap between germline ends came to 14 bases. Here the CDR3 reads CASTRTAAYEQYF. The CDR3 bases are TGTGCCAGCACCAGGACAGCCGCTTACGAGCAGTACTTC.

V is TRBV21-1 and J is TRBJ2-5; the table's TRBD2 call for D was not verified on the DNA. TRBV21-1 counts as a pseudogene. This CDR3 spans 16 amino acids. CDR3 sequence (DNA): TGTGCCAGCGGCCTAGCGGGAGGGCCGTCGGTAGAGACCCAGTACTTC. Translating gives CASGLAGGPSVETQYF.

CDR3 loop: CASRGGLAGYEQYF. In DNA form, the CDR3 reads TGTGCCAGCCGGGGGGGCCTAGCGGGTTACGAGCAGTACTTC. V is TRBV2 and J is TRBJ2-7; 8 bases are a match to TRBD2. Germline-derived CDR1 and CDR2 are SNHLY and FYNNEI. J gave up 4 bases and V 8 bases, and 10 bases lay outside the gene matches. The CDR3 totals 14 residues.

The chain recombines TRBV6-2 or TRBV6-3 with TRBJ1-5, with D maybe TRBD1 (5 bases). Germline CDR1 MNHEY, CDR2 SVGEGT. This CDR3 is built from 16 residues. V lost 6 bases, J lost 4 bases, and 19 bases lay in between. CDR3 in amino acids: CASSLAAGTGNQPQHF. The CDR3 DNA reads TGTGCCAGCAGCCTCGCCGCCGGGACCGGGAATCAGCCCCAGCATTTT.

The chain carries TRBV10-3 and TRBJ1-5; D unclear. The ends were cut back, 3 bases at V and 11 bases at J, with 8 bases in the middle. This CDR3 comprises 11 residues. CDR1 and CDR2 (germline): ENHRY, SYGVKD. CDR3 protein: CAISEGLSQHF. The CDR3 DNA sequence: TGTGCCATCAGTGAAGGTCTCTCCCAGCATTTT.

The rearrangement links TRBV28 to TRBJ1-3, with TRBD1 as a possible D gene (6 bases). The CDR3 loop spans 14 amino acids. V was pared by 6 bases and J by 4 bases, with 13 bases between. Per the germline V gene, CDR1 is MDHEN and CDR2 is SYDVKM. The CDR3 loop is CASSLTGRGNTIYF. CDR3 DNA: TGTGCCAGCAGCTTAACAGGGCGAGGAAACACCATATATTTT.

The rearrangement uses TRBV29-1 and TRBJ2-2; TRBD2 matches at 7 bases. V dropped 3 bases and J dropped 5; count of bases not matched to a gene: 15. This CDR3 spans 17 amino acids. The germline CDR1 and CDR2 sequences are SQVTM and ANQGSEA. The CDR3 spells CSVEGGGVEDQTGELFF. In nucleotides, the CDR3 is TGCAGCGTTGAGGGGGGAGGGGTAGAGGACCAGACCGGGGAGCTGTTTTTT.

The rearrangement links TRBV12-1 to TRBJ2-7; TRBD2 is the table's D call, not checked against the DNA. TRBV12-1 is listed as a pseudogene. The CDR3 has 19 residues. The CDR3 reads CASSFVGGLPRPGNYEQYF. The CDR3 DNA follows: TGTGCCAGCAGCTTTGTAGGCGGCTTGCCCCGGCCCGGGAACTACGAGCAGTACTTC.

The chain links TRBV24-1 to TRBJ2-7; 8 bases agree with TRBD2. J was trimmed by 7 bases and V by 1 base; bases with no gene match: 2. The CDR3 runs to 13 residues. Germline lookup yields CDR1 KGHDR and CDR2 SFDVKD. The CDR3 DNA reads TGTGCCACCAGTGATTTACCGGGGGGGGAGCAGTACTTC. Translation: CATSDLPGGEQYF.

The chain carries TRBV3-1 (or the pseudogene TRBV3-2) and TRBJ1-2; D not certain. The CDR3 loop spans 14 amino acids. Germline assignment: CDR1 LGHDT and CDR2 YNNKEL (reference sequence). With 3 bases removed from V and 1 base from J, the gap between germline ends came to 9 bases. This CDR3 is CASSQVGLNYGYTF. The CDR3, as DNA: TGTGCCAGCAGCCAGGTCGGGCTTAACTATGGCTACACCTTC.

The V gene is TRBV7-9, the J gene TRBJ1-4; D may be TRBD1 (6 bases). Trimming stripped 3 bases from V and 8 bases from J, with 13 bases between. Germline V gives CDR1 SEHNR, CDR2 FQNEAQ (reference sequence). This CDR3 has 14 residues. CDR3 loop: CASSLGGRREKLFF. DNA for the CDR3: TGTGCCAGCAGCTTGGGGGGGCGCAGGGAAAAACTGTTTTTT.

V and J are TRBV5-1 and TRBJ1-4, with a weak D call TRBD1 (6 bases). This CDR3 contains 14 residues. Germline values: CDR1 SGHRS, CDR2 YFSETQ. Trimming stripped 2 bases from V and 3 bases from J, with 8 bases between. The chain's CDR3 is CASSLRGANEKLFF. CDR3 nucleotides: TGCGCCAGCAGCTTAAGGGGGGCTAATGAAAAACTGTTTTTT. The complete variable domain, with remaining parts taken from reference TRBV5-1 and TRBJ1-4, reads KAGVTQTPRYLIKTRGQQVTLSCSPISGHRSVSWYQQTPGQGLQFLFEYFSETQRNKGNFPGRFSGRQFSNSRSEMNVSTLELGDSALYLCASSLRGANEKLFFGSGTQLSVL.